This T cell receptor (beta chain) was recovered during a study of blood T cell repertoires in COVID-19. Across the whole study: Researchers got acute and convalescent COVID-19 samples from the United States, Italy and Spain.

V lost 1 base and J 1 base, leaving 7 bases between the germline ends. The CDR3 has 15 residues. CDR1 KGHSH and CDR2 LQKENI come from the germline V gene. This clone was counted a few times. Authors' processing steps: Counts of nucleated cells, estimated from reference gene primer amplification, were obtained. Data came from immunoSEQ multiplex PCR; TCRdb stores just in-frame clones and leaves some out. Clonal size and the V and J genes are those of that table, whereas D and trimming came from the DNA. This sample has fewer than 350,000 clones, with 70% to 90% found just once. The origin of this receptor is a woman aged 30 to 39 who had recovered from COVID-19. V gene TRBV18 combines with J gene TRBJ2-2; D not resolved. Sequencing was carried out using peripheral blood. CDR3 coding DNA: TGTGCCAGCTCACCACTACAGTTGAACACCGGGGAGCTGTTTTTT. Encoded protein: CASSPLQLNTGELFF.